Listed below are T cell receptor beta chains from one sample, sequenced in a study of hypomethylating agent response in myelodysplastic syndrome. Only in-frame clones appear in the TCRdb table, and some are missing; sequencing was by immunoSEQ multiplex PCR. This table holds 2,100 or so clones, 70% to 90% found once. The starting material was bone marrow, obtained before or after starting hypomethylating agent treatment for myelodysplastic syndrome (not recorded which). The receptors stem from a human donor with myelodysplastic syndrome. Each CDR3 is given with its conserved first and last residue. Each record gives: CDR3 DNA, CDR3 protein, J gene, clone size, D gene, V gene. The D gene is left open where the match is weak. Size values are once, few and many counts, or a class for expanded clones, and some rows have none.

CDR3 DNA: TGTGCCAGCAGTGATTCGGGGCCGATCACAGATACGCAGTATTTT
CDR3 protein: CASSDSGPITDTQYF
J gene: TRBJ2-3
clone size: -
D gene: -
V gene: TRBV6-1

CDR3 DNA: TGTGCCAGCAGCGTAGGTGGCAGCTACACCGGGGAGCTGTTTTTT
CDR3 protein: CASSVGGSYTGELFF
J gene: TRBJ2-2
clone size: -
D gene: -
V gene: TRBV9

CDR3 DNA: TGTGCCAGCAGTGACCCACGGGGGGCGTCTAACGAGCAGTACTTC
CDR3 protein: CASSDPRGASNEQYF
J gene: TRBJ2-7
clone size: -
D gene: -
V gene: TRBV25-1

CDR3 DNA: TGTGCCAGCAGCCAACTGGGCAGGGGGAACGAGCAGTACTTC
CDR3 protein: CASSQLGRGNEQYF
J gene: TRBJ2-7
clone size: -
D gene: TRBD1
V gene: TRBV6-6

CDR3 DNA: TGTGCCAGCAGCCAGGAGGGCCGGGATACGCAGTATTTT
CDR3 protein: CASSQEGRDTQYF
J gene: TRBJ2-3
clone size: -
D gene: -
V gene: TRBV11-3

CDR3 DNA: TGTGCCAGCAGCTTATATGCAGGGTCTCAATCCGAGCAGTACTTC
CDR3 protein: CASSLYAGSQSEQYF
J gene: TRBJ2-7
clone size: -
D gene: -
V gene: TRBV7-3

CDR3 DNA: TGCGCCAGCAGCCAAGATGTTACAGGGCCCCAGCATTTT
CDR3 protein: CASSQDVTGPQHF
J gene: TRBJ1-5
clone size: -
D gene: -
V gene: TRBV4-3

CDR3 DNA: TGCGCCAGCAGCCAAGAAGTACAGATGAGTCAGCCCCAGCATTTT
CDR3 protein: CASSQEVQMSQPQHF
J gene: TRBJ1-5
clone size: -
D gene: -
V gene: TRBV4-3

CDR3 DNA: TGTGCCGCGGGACAGCCTAATGAAAAACTGTTTTTT
CDR3 protein: CAAGQPNEKLFF
J gene: TRBJ1-4
clone size: -
D gene: TRBD1
V gene: TRBV6-6

CDR3 DNA: TGCGCCAGCAGCTTGGTTTCGCAGGGGGCCAGGGAGCTGTTTTTT
CDR3 protein: CASSLVSQGARELFF
J gene: TRBJ2-2
clone size: -
D gene: TRBD1
V gene: TRBV5-1

CDR3 DNA: TGCGCCAGCAGTATTATCCTCTACAATGAGCAGTTCTTC
CDR3 protein: CASSIILYNEQFF
J gene: TRBJ2-1
clone size: once
D gene: -
V gene: TRBV4-1

CDR3 DNA: TGTGCCAGCAGTGAATATCCTAGCGGGAGGGCCGTGGATGAGCAGTTCTTC
CDR3 protein: CASSEYPSGRAVDEQFF
J gene: TRBJ2-1
clone size: -
D gene: TRBD2
V gene: TRBV25-1

CDR3 DNA: TGTGCCTGGAGTAAGGGAGCGGGAGTTAATGAGCAGTTCTTC
CDR3 protein: CAWSKGAGVNEQFF
J gene: TRBJ2-1
clone size: once
D gene: TRBD2
V gene: TRBV30

CDR3 DNA: TGTGCCATCAAGGGACACAAACAAGAGACCCAGTACTTC
CDR3 protein: CAIKGHKQETQYF
J gene: TRBJ2-5
clone size: -
D gene: -
V gene: TRBV10-3

CDR3 DNA: TGCGCCAGCCGCGATAGCCACGAAAAACTGTTTTTT
CDR3 protein: CASRDSHEKLFF
J gene: TRBJ1-4
clone size: -
D gene: -
V gene: TRBV5-1

CDR3 DNA: TGTGCCACCAGCCCCAGGGGCACTAGCGGGAGTCCTGAGACCCAGTACTTC
CDR3 protein: CATSPRGTSGSPETQYF
J gene: TRBJ2-5
clone size: -
D gene: TRBD2
V gene: TRBV15

CDR3 DNA: TGCGCCAGCAGCCGGACAGGGAATGGCTACACCTTC
CDR3 protein: CASSRTGNGYTF
J gene: TRBJ1-2
clone size: few
D gene: TRBD1
V gene: TRBV5-1

CDR3 DNA: TGTGCCAGCGGCCGGGAAGGGGATAATTCACCCCTCCACTTT
CDR3 protein: CASGREGDNSPLHF
J gene: TRBJ1-6
clone size: -
D gene: -
V gene: TRBV6-9

CDR3 DNA: TGCAGTGCTAGACCGTTCACTGAAGCTTTCTTT
CDR3 protein: CSARPFTEAFF
J gene: TRBJ1-1
clone size: -
D gene: -
V gene: TRBV20-1

CDR3 DNA: TGTGCCAGCAGTGATCCAGGAGTTCGCGTCAACGAGCAGTACTTC
CDR3 protein: CASSDPGVRVNEQYF
J gene: TRBJ2-7
clone size: -
D gene: -
V gene: TRBV6-6

CDR3 DNA: TGTGCCGAGGGGGCGGCGAACACCGGGGAGCTGTTTTTT
CDR3 protein: CAEGAANTGELFF
J gene: TRBJ2-2
clone size: -
D gene: TRBD1
V gene: TRBV6-1

CDR3 DNA: TGTGCCAGCAGCTTAGGACTAGCCCCCCCCGAGCAGTACTTC
CDR3 protein: CASSLGLAPPEQYF
J gene: TRBJ2-7
clone size: -
D gene: TRBD2
V gene: TRBV7-2

CDR3 DNA: TGTGCCAGCAGGTCGGGGGGCAATCAGCCCCAGCATTTT
CDR3 protein: CASRSGGNQPQHF
J gene: TRBJ1-5
clone size: -
D gene: -
V gene: TRBV6-5

CDR3 DNA: TGTGCCAGCACCCCGGCGGGGCGGGGGAGAAATGAAAAACTGTTTTTT
CDR3 protein: CASTPAGRGRNEKLFF
J gene: TRBJ1-4
clone size: -
D gene: -
V gene: TRBV6-6

CDR3 DNA: TGTGCCAGAAGTCTGAATGGAGCTTTCGTAGAGCAGTTCTTC
CDR3 protein: CARSLNGAFVEQFF
J gene: TRBJ2-1
clone size: once
D gene: -
V gene: TRBV5-3

CDR3 DNA: TGTGCCTGGAGTAAGGGGCAGGTAAGCTCCTACGAGCAGTACTTC
CDR3 protein: CAWSKGQVSSYEQYF
J gene: TRBJ2-7
clone size: -
D gene: -
V gene: TRBV30

CDR3 DNA: TGTGCCAGTAGCGGTGGGACCCACGAGCAGTACTTC
CDR3 protein: CASSGGTHEQYF
J gene: TRBJ2-7
clone size: -
D gene: -
V gene: TRBV19

CDR3 DNA: TGTGCCAGCAGCGTAGGTAGGTTTTACAATGAGCAGTTCTTC
CDR3 protein: CASSVGRFYNEQFF
J gene: TRBJ2-1
clone size: once
D gene: -
V gene: TRBV9

CDR3 DNA: TGTGCCAGTAGCCCCTTCGCCGCTAGCGGGGGAGGACCAGATACGCAGTATTTT
CDR3 protein: CASSPFAASGGGPDTQYF
J gene: TRBJ2-3
clone size: once
D gene: TRBD2
V gene: TRBV19

CDR3 DNA: TGTGCCAGCAGGTTGGGGGGACGGGTCTCTGGAAACACCATATATTTT
CDR3 protein: CASRLGGRVSGNTIYF
J gene: TRBJ1-3
clone size: -
D gene: -
V gene: TRBV28

CDR3 DNA: TGTGCCAGCAGCTTAATGTCAGGGGGTCATCAGCCCCAGCATTTT
CDR3 protein: CASSLMSGGHQPQHF
J gene: TRBJ1-5
clone size: -
D gene: TRBD1
V gene: TRBV7-2

CDR3 DNA: TGTGCCAGCAGCCCCCGGGTTAGCGGGAAGTCTAGTGAGCAGTTCTTC
CDR3 protein: CASSPRVSGKSSEQFF
J gene: TRBJ2-1
clone size: -
D gene: TRBD2
V gene: TRBV7-2

CDR3 DNA: TGTGCCAGCAGCTTGGGGACTAGCGGGAGCGACAATGAGCAGTTCTTC
CDR3 protein: CASSLGTSGSDNEQFF
J gene: TRBJ2-1
clone size: -
D gene: TRBD2
V gene: TRBV7-6

CDR3 DNA: TGTGCCAGCAGTTTATGGAAGACCGGCGGGGAGCTGTTTTTT
CDR3 protein: CASSLWKTGGELFF
J gene: TRBJ2-2
clone size: few
D gene: -
V gene: TRBV28

CDR3 DNA: TGTGCCAGCAGCCCTGGAAGGGGGAACACTAACAATGAGCAGTTCTTC
CDR3 protein: CASSPGRGNTNNEQFF
J gene: TRBJ2-1
clone size: -
D gene: -
V gene: TRBV11-1

CDR3 DNA: TGTGCCAGCAGCTTAGTGGGTCGGGGGATCACAGATACGCAGTATTTT
CDR3 protein: CASSLVGRGITDTQYF
J gene: TRBJ2-3
clone size: -
D gene: -
V gene: TRBV7-8

CDR3 DNA: TGTGCCAGCAGCAAAACATGGGACGGAATTCAGTACTTC
CDR3 protein: CASSKTWDGIQYF
J gene: TRBJ2-4
clone size: -
D gene: -
V gene: TRBV6-5

CDR3 DNA: TGCAGCGTTCGAAGGGACTTTAATGAAAAACTGTTTTTT
CDR3 protein: CSVRRDFNEKLFF
J gene: TRBJ1-4
clone size: -
D gene: -
V gene: TRBV29-1

CDR3 DNA: TGCAGCGTTGAAGATCGGCGGGAGGGCACAGATACGCAGTATTTT
CDR3 protein: CSVEDRREGTDTQYF
J gene: TRBJ2-3
clone size: -
D gene: TRBD2
V gene: TRBV29-1

CDR3 DNA: TGTGCCAGCAGTCCCGGGGGGACAACACCCCTCCACTTT
CDR3 protein: CASSPGGTTPLHF
J gene: TRBJ1-6
clone size: few
D gene: -
V gene: TRBV6-6

CDR3 DNA: TGCAGTGCAACCATAGCGGATGGCTACACCTTC
CDR3 protein: CSATIADGYTF
J gene: TRBJ1-2
clone size: few
D gene: -
V gene: TRBV20-1

CDR3 DNA: TGCAGCGTCCACGACAGAGACACCGGGGAGCTGTTTTTT
CDR3 protein: CSVHDRDTGELFF
J gene: TRBJ2-2
clone size: -
D gene: -
V gene: TRBV29-1

CDR3 DNA: TGTGCCAGCAGTGCGTATTGGGAGACCCAGTACTTC
CDR3 protein: CASSAYWETQYF
J gene: TRBJ2-5
clone size: -
D gene: -
V gene: TRBV6-1

CDR3 DNA: TGTGCCAGCTCACCTCCGACAGGGGGCGCCGTCGGAGAGACCCAGTACTTC
CDR3 protein: CASSPPTGGAVGETQYF
J gene: TRBJ2-5
clone size: few
D gene: TRBD1
V gene: TRBV18

CDR3 DNA: TGTGCCAGCAGCTTAGTCCCCTTAAGACTAGCGGCCTACAATGAGCAGTTCTTC
CDR3 protein: CASSLVPLRLAAYNEQFF
J gene: TRBJ2-1
clone size: -
D gene: TRBD2
V gene: TRBV7-9

CDR3 DNA: TGTGCCAGCAGCTTAGCGCAGAGAGATACGCAGTATTTT
CDR3 protein: CASSLAQRDTQYF
J gene: TRBJ2-3
clone size: -
D gene: -
V gene: TRBV7-3

CDR3 DNA: TGTGCCAGCAGCTTAGTGGGGGGTAAAAGCTCCTATAATTCACCCCTCCACTTT
CDR3 protein: CASSLVGGKSSYNSPLHF
J gene: TRBJ1-6
clone size: once
D gene: -
V gene: TRBV7-2

CDR3 DNA: TGTGCCACTCTCAACCGGGACAGGGACCTCAATGAGCAGTTCTTC
CDR3 protein: CATLNRDRDLNEQFF
J gene: TRBJ2-1
clone size: -
D gene: TRBD1
V gene: TRBV27

CDR3 DNA: TGTGCCAGCAGCTGGGATAGGGGGGAGGGTGGGAATGAGCAGTTCTTC
CDR3 protein: CASSWDRGEGGNEQFF
J gene: TRBJ2-1
clone size: -
D gene: -
V gene: TRBV7-9

CDR3 DNA: TGTGCCAGCAGTTTGGACGGGACTAGCACAGATACGCAGTATTTT
CDR3 protein: CASSLDGTSTDTQYF
J gene: TRBJ2-3
clone size: large
D gene: -
V gene: TRBV28

CDR3 DNA: TGTGCCAGCAGTCGAAGGGAGGGCATTCAGTACTTC
CDR3 protein: CASSRREGIQYF
J gene: TRBJ2-4
clone size: -
D gene: TRBD2
V gene: TRBV27

CDR3 DNA: TGTGCCAGCAACGCAGAGACCTACGAGCAGTACTTC
CDR3 protein: CASNAETYEQYF
J gene: TRBJ2-7
clone size: -
D gene: -
V gene: TRBV28

CDR3 DNA: TGTGCCATCAGTGACGGTGGGAATCAGCCCCAGCATTTT
CDR3 protein: CAISDGGNQPQHF
J gene: TRBJ1-5
clone size: -
D gene: -
V gene: TRBV10-3

CDR3 DNA: TGCGCCAGCAGCCAGGGGACTAGCGGAGGGGATACGCAGTATTTT
CDR3 protein: CASSQGTSGGDTQYF
J gene: TRBJ2-3
clone size: -
D gene: TRBD2
V gene: TRBV5-1